This T cell receptor (beta chain) comes out of a study of blood T cell repertoires in COVID-19. Germline V lookup: CDR1 MGHRA, CDR2 YSYEKL. This CDR3 spans 14 amino acids. Trimming cost V 0 bases and J 10 bases, with 10 bases left between them. Assay: immunoSEQ multiplex PCR; the TCRdb copy retains only in-frame clones and omits some. The data contain almost 250,000 clones, 86% of them seen just once; the ten biggest clones take up approximately 6.2%. The sequence derives from a woman of 80 years or more with COVID-19, enrolled during active disease. Sequenced sample: peripheral blood. The chain combines TRBV4-1 with TRBJ1-6; possible D gene TRBD1, 6 bases. CDR3 nucleotides: TGCGCCAGCAGCCAAGAAACAGGGATCTCACCCCTCCACTTT. Residues: CASSQETGISPLHF.